The rows below give T cell receptor beta chains drawn from one sample of a study of T-cell memory formation after mild COVID-19. One entry per CDR3 protein, called by TCRdb with MiXCR from the 5' RACE reads. In the table there are about 430,000 distinct CDR3 sequences, roughly a quarter of which are singletons. Sequenced sample: PBMCs or a T cell subset sorted from them (not recorded which). Every receptor here comes from an adult woman who had mild COVID-19 (a few samples of this study predate the infection). Cell type and time point are not known. CDR3s include the opening cysteine and the closing phenylalanine or tryptophan. D genes are given only for firm matches. The size field is filled for only some rows; it gives once, few, many or a size class.

J: TRBJ2-7; size: few; V: TRBV20-1; D: .; DNA: TGCAGTGCTAGAGATCAAGGGAGCGAGCAGTACTTC; CDR3: CSARDQGSEQYF
J: TRBJ2-3; size: few; V: TRBV24-1; D: .; DNA: TGTGCCACCAGTGATCGGGACTTCACAGATACGCAGTATTTT; CDR3: CATSDRDFTDTQYF
J: TRBJ2-3; size: .; V: TRBV5-1; D: TRBD2; DNA: TGCGCCAGCAGCTCGGGGACTAGCCGGTATAGGACAGATACGCAGTATTTT; CDR3: CASSSGTSRYRTDTQYF
J: TRBJ2-5; size: .; V: TRBV5-1; D: TRBD2; DNA: TGCGCCAGCAGCCTGCCGGCCATAGCGGGCCTCCGGGAGACCCAGTACTTC; CDR3: CASSLPAIAGLRETQYF
J: TRBJ1-1; size: few; V: TRBV12-3/TRBV12-4; D: .; DNA: TGTGCCAGCAGTTTAGCTTCCCAGGGTTATGACACTGAAGCTTTCTTT; CDR3: CASSLASQGYDTEAFF
J: TRBJ2-3; size: few; V: TRBV11-2; D: TRBD2; DNA: TGTGCCAGCAGCTTAGTTGATCGCCTAGCGGGGCGCCCGGATACGCAGTATTTT; CDR3: CASSLVDRLAGRPDTQYF
J: TRBJ1-2; size: .; V: TRBV6-1; D: .; DNA: TGTGCCAGCAGTGAAGTTGTGGGTGGCTATGGCTACACCTTC; CDR3: CASSEVVGGYGYTF
J: TRBJ2-5; size: many; V: TRBV5-5; D: TRBD1; DNA: TGTGCCAGCAGCTCTGCATCTCAGACAGGGTCGGAGACCCAGTACTTC; CDR3: CASSSASQTGSETQYF
J: TRBJ1-6; size: few; V: TRBV19; D: .; DNA: TGTGCCAGTAGTATTTCTGGAAATTCGGATTCACCCCTCCACTTT; CDR3: CASSISGNSDSPLHF
J: TRBJ1-5; size: .; V: TRBV12-3/TRBV12-4; D: .; DNA: TGTGCCAGCAGCCCCAGGGTAGTAGGGCCCCAGCATTTT; CDR3: CASSPRVVGPQHF
J: TRBJ2-1; size: .; V: TRBV4-3; D: .; DNA: TGCGCCAGCAGCCAAGCGGAAGGGGACAATGAGCAGTTCTTC; CDR3: CASSQAEGDNEQFF
J: TRBJ1-2; size: few; V: TRBV4-1; D: TRBD1; DNA: TGCGCCAGCAGCCCCGGGACAGGGGAATACTATGGCTACACCTTC; CDR3: CASSPGTGEYYGYTF
J: TRBJ1-3; size: .; V: TRBV3-1; D: .; DNA: TGTGCCAGCAGTCCCGGGACCCTCTCTGGAAACACCATATATTTT; CDR3: CASSPGTLSGNTIYF
J: TRBJ2-3; size: .; V: TRBV21-1; D: .; DNA: TGTGCCAGCAGCAGGAAGGGACAGGGGGCAAAAGATACGCAGTATTTT; CDR3: CASSRKGQGAKDTQYF
J: TRBJ2-2; size: .; V: TRBV15; D: .; DNA: TGTGCCACCAGCAGAACCTCAACCTCTGGGGTAGCTAACACCGGGGAGCTGTTTTTT; CDR3: CATSRTSTSGVANTGELFF
J: TRBJ2-5; size: few; V: TRBV12-3/TRBV12-4; D: TRBD1; DNA: TGTGCCAGCAGTACAGGACAGGGCCTCCAAGAGACCCAGTACTTC; CDR3: CASSTGQGLQETQYF
J: TRBJ2-5; size: .; V: TRBV5-6; D: .; DNA: TGTGCCAGCAGCCGTACGTATGGGGTGGCGGAGACCCAGTACTTC; CDR3: CASSRTYGVAETQYF
J: TRBJ2-2; size: .; V: TRBV10-3; D: TRBD1; DNA: TGTGCCATCAGTGGGAGGACAGGGACGAACACCGGGGAGCTGTTTTTT; CDR3: CAISGRTGTNTGELFF
J: TRBJ1-1; size: few; V: TRBV5-1; D: .; DNA: TGCGCCAGCAGCCATGGGGGAGGTGGTCACACTGAAGCTTTCTTT; CDR3: CASSHGGGGHTEAFF
J: TRBJ2-7; size: .; V: TRBV5-1; D: .; DNA: TGCGCCAGCAGCGCCGGACTAACCCAGGGGGAGCAGTACTTC; CDR3: CASSAGLTQGEQYF
J: TRBJ2-1; size: .; V: TRBV6-5; D: TRBD2; DNA: TGTGCCAGCAGTTACTCGGAGACTAGCGGGAGGGGTGAGCAGTTCTTC; CDR3: CASSYSETSGRGEQFF
J: TRBJ1-2; size: .; V: TRBV7-2; D: .; DNA: TGTGCCAGCAGCTTAGCCGACGGCTACCCCTATGGCTACACCTTC; CDR3: CASSLADGYPYGYTF
J: TRBJ2-5; size: .; V: TRBV7-7; D: TRBD2; DNA: TGTGCTAGCAGCTTGAAACTAGCGGGAGGGCCCGGAGAGACCCAGTACTTC; CDR3: CASSLKLAGGPGETQYF
J: TRBJ1-1; size: .; V: TRBV7-9; D: .; DNA: TGTGCCAGCAGTCTACCGGCGGGGGGACCCACTGAAGCTTTCTTT; CDR3: CASSLPAGGPTEAFF
J: TRBJ2-1; size: few; V: TRBV7-9; D: .; DNA: TGTGCCAGCAGTCAGAAGACTTTCTTCTACAATGAGCAGTTCTTC; CDR3: CASSQKTFFYNEQFF
J: TRBJ1-1; size: few; V: TRBV5-4; D: TRBD1; DNA: TGTGCCAGCAGCGAGACAGGGTTGAACACTGAAGCTTTCTTT; CDR3: CASSETGLNTEAFF
J: TRBJ2-3; size: .; V: TRBV6-5; D: TRBD2; DNA: TGTGCCAGCAGTTATTCGCCCAGCGGGGTCACAGATACGCAGTATTTT; CDR3: CASSYSPSGVTDTQYF
J: TRBJ2-5; size: few; V: TRBV5-1; D: TRBD2; DNA: TGCGCCAGCAGCTTGCTGGCTAGCGGAAGACAAGAGACCCAGTACTTC; CDR3: CASSLLASGRQETQYF
J: TRBJ2-1; size: .; V: TRBV20-1; D: .; DNA: TGCAGTGCCCCCCCGGACAGCCTCTCCTACAATGAGCAGTTCTTC; CDR3: CSAPPDSLSYNEQFF
J: TRBJ2-1; size: .; V: TRBV20-1; D: TRBD1; DNA: TGCAGTGCTAGAGATGAGGGGGCGGTCTTCTACAATGAGCAGTTCTTC; CDR3: CSARDEGAVFYNEQFF
J: TRBJ1-5; size: .; V: TRBV6-6; D: .; DNA: TGTGCCATCGGGACTACCGGATATAGCAATCAGCCCCAGCATTTT; CDR3: CAIGTTGYSNQPQHF
J: TRBJ1-2; size: few; V: TRBV12-3/TRBV12-4; D: .; DNA: TGTGCCAGCAGTTTTCGTAGAGGGCAAAGGTATGGCTACACCTTC; CDR3: CASSFRRGQRYGYTF
J: TRBJ2-7; size: few; V: TRBV7-2; D: .; DNA: TGTGCCAGCAGGTTAGCATTAACAGCCTACGAGCAGTACTTC; CDR3: CASRLALTAYEQYF
J: TRBJ2-3; size: few; V: TRBV6-4; D: .; DNA: TGTGCCAGCAGTACCGGGGGTACGCAGTATTTT; CDR3: CASSTGGTQYF
J: TRBJ1-2; size: few; V: TRBV13; D: .; DNA: TGTGCCAGCAGCTTCGACAAGCAGAACTATGGCTACACCTTC; CDR3: CASSFDKQNYGYTF